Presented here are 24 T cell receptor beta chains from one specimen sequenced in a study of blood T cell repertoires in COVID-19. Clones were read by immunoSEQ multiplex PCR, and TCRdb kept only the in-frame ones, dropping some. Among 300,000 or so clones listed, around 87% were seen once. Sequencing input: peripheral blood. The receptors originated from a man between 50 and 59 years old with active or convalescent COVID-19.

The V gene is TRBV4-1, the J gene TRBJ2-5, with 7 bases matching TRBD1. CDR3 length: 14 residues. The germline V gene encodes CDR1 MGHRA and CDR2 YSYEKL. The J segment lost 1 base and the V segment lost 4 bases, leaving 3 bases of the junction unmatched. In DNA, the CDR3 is TGCGCCAGCAGCCCCCGGGACAGCCAAGAGACCCAGTACTTC. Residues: CASSPRDSQETQYF.

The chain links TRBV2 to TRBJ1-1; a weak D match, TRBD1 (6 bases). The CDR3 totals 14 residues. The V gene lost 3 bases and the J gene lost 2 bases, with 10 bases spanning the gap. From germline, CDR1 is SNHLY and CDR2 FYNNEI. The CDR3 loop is CASSDRTANTEAFF. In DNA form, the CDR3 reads TGTGCCAGCAGTGATAGGACAGCCAACACTGAAGCTTTCTTT.

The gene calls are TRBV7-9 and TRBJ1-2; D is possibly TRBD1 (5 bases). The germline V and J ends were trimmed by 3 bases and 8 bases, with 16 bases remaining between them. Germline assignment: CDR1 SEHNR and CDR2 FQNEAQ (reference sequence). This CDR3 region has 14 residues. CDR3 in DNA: TGTGCCAGCAGCTTGGGGCTCGATTTGCGAGGCTACACCTTC. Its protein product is CASSLGLDLRGYTF. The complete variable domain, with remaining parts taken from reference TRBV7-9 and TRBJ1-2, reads DTGVSQNPRHKITKRGQNVTFRCDPISEHNRLYWYRQTLGQGPEFLTYFQNEAQLEKSRLLSDRFSAERPKGSFSTLEIQRTEQGDSAMYLCASSLGLDLRGYTFGSGTRLTVV.

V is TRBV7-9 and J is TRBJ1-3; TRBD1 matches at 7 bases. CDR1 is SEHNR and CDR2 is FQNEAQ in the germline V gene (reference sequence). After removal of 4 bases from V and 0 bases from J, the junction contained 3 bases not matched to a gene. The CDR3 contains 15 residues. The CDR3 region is CASSWDRNSGNTIYF. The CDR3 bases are TGTGCCAGCAGCTGGGACAGAAACTCTGGAAACACCATATATTTT.

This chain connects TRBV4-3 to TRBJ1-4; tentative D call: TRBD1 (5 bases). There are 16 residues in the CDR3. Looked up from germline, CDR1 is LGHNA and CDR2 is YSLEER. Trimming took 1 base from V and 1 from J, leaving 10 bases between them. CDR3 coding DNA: TGCGCCAGCAGCCAAGCCCCAGGGTTAACTAATGAAAAACTGTTTTTT. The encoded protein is CASSQAPGLTNEKLFF.

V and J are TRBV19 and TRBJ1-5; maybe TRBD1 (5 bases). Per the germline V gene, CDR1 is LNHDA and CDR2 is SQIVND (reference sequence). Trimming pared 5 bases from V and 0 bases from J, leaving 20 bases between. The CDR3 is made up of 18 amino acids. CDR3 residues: CASSGGEFFPYSNQPQHF. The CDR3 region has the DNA TGTGCCAGTAGTGGGGGGGAATTTTTCCCATATAGCAATCAGCCCCAGCATTTT.

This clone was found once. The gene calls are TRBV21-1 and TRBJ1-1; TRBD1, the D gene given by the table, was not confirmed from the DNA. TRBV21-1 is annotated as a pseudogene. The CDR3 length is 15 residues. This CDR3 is CASSKAAGGSSEAFF. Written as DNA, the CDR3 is TGTGCCAGCAGCAAAGCGGCAGGGGGGTCCAGTGAAGCTTTCTTT.

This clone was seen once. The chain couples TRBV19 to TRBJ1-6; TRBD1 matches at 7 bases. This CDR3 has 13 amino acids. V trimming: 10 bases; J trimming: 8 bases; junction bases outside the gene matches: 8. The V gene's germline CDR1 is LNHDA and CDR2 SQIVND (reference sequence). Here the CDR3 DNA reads TGTGCCACCAGAGGGGGCTTGGATTCACCCCTCCACTTT. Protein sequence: CATRGGLDSPLHF. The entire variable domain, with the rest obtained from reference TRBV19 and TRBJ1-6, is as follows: DGGITQSPKYLFRKEGQNVTLSCEQNLNHDAMYWYRQDPGQGLRLIYYSQIVNDFQKGDIAEGYSVSREKKESFPLTVTSAQKNPTAFYLCATRGGLDSPLHFGNGTRLTVT.

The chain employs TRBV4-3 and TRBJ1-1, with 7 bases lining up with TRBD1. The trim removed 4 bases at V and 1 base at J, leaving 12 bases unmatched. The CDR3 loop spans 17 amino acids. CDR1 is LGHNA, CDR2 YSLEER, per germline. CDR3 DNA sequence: TGCGCCAGCAGCCTCGTTCCCCAGAGACAGGGGAACACTGAAGCTTTCTTT. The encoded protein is CASSLVPQRQGNTEAFF.

The chain's CDR3 is CASSPGTDTQYF. The DNA for the CDR3 is TGTGCCAGCAGCCCCGGTACAGATACGCAGTATTTT. The chain combines TRBV7-3 with TRBJ2-3; D uncertain. The CDR3 runs to 12 residues. Germline V gives CDR1 SGHTA, CDR2 FQGTGA. Trimming pared 5 bases from V and 3 bases from J, leaving 6 bases between. The full variable domain, in which reference TRBV7-3 and TRBJ2-3 provide the parts outside the CDR3, is GAGVSQTPSNKVTEKGKYVELRCDPISGHTALYWYRQSLGQGPEFLIYFQGTGAADDSGLPNDRFFAVRPEGSVSTLKIQRTERGDSAVYLCASSPGTDTQYFGPGTRLTVL.

The CDR3 loop reads CASSGGRNYGYTF. The CDR3 DNA follows: TGTGCCAGCAGCGGGGGGAGAAACTATGGCTACACCTTC. The chain employs TRBV7-2 and TRBJ1-2; TRBD1 might be the D (5 bases). CDR1 and CDR2 (germline): SGHTA, FQGNSA. The CDR3 spans 13 residues. V lost 5 bases to trimming and J lost 2 bases, with 9 bases between them.

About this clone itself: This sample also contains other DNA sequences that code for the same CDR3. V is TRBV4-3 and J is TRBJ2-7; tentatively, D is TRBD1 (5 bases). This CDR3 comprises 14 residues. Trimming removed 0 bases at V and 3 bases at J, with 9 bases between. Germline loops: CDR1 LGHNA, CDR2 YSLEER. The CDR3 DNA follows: TGCGCCAGCAGCCAAGATGCAGGGAACTACGAGCAGTACTTC. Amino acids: CASSQDAGNYEQYF.

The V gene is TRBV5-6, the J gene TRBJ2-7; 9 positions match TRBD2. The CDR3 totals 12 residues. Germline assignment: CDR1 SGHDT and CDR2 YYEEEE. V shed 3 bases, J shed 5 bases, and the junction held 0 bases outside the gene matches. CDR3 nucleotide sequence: TGTGCCAGCAGCTGGACTAGCGACGAGCAGTACTTC. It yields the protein CASSWTSDEQYF. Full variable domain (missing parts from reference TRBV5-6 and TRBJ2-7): DAGVTQSPTHLIKTRGQQVTLRCSPKSGHDTVSWYQQALGQGPQFIFQYYEEEERQRGNFPDRFSGHQFPNYSSELNVNALLLGDSALYLCASSWTSDEQYFGPGTRLTVT.

The CDR3 DNA reads as TGTGCCAGCAGTTTATCGCGGGATGCGAATCAGCCCCAGCATTTT. It codes for CASSLSRDANQPQHF. The chain recombines TRBV27 with TRBJ1-5; no clear D gene. From germline, CDR1 is MNHEY and CDR2 SMNVEV (reference sequence). The V end lost 0 bases, the J end lost 4 bases, and 10 bases lay between the germline ends. This CDR3 has 15 amino acids.

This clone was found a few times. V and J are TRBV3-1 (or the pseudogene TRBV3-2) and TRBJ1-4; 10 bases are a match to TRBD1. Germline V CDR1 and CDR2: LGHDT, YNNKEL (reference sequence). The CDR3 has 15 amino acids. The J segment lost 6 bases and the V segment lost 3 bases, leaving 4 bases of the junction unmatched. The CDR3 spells CASSHRTGGYEKLFF. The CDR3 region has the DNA TGTGCCAGCAGCCATCGGACAGGGGGATATGAAAAACTGTTTTTT.

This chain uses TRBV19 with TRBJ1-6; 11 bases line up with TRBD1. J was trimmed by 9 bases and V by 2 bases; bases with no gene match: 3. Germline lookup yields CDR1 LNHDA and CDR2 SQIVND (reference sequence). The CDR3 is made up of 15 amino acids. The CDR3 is CASSIRGTGGSPLHF. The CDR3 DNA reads TGTGCCAGTAGTATACGTGGGACAGGGGGTTCACCCCTCCACTTT.

CDR3 in amino acids: CASRGTGDYEQYF. As DNA, the CDR3 is TGTGCCAGCAGGGGGACAGGAGACTACGAGCAGTACTTC. J is TRBJ2-7 and V is TRBV25-1; 8 bases fit TRBD1. Germline CDR1 and CDR2: MGHDK and SYGVNS. This CDR3 is 13 amino acids long. J gave up 3 bases and V 6 bases, and 4 bases lay outside the gene matches.

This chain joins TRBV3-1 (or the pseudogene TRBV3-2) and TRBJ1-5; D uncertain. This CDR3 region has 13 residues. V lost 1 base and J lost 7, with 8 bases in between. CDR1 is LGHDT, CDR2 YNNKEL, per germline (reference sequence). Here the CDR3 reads CASSQGSRQPQHF. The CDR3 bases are TGTGCCAGCAGCCAAGGTAGCAGACAGCCCCAGCATTTT.

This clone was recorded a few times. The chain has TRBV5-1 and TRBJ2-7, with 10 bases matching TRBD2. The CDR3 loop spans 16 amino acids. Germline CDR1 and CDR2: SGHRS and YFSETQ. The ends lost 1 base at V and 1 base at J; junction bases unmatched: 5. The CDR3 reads CASSLTPTSGSYEQYF. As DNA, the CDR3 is TGCGCCAGCAGCTTGACCCCGACTAGCGGGTCCTACGAGCAGTACTTC.

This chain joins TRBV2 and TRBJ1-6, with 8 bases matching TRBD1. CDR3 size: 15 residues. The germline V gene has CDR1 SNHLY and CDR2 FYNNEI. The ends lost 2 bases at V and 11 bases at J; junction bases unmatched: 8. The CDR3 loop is CASSERPGGMTPLHF. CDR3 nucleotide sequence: TGTGCCAGCAGTGAACGGCCAGGGGGCATGACACCCCTCCACTTT.

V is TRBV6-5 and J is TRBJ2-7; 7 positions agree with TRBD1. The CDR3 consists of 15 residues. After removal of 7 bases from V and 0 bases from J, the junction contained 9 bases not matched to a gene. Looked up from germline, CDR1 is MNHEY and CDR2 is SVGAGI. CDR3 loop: CASTTGAGRSYEQYF. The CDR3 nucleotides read TGTGCCAGCACCACAGGGGCAGGGCGCTCCTACGAGCAGTACTTC.

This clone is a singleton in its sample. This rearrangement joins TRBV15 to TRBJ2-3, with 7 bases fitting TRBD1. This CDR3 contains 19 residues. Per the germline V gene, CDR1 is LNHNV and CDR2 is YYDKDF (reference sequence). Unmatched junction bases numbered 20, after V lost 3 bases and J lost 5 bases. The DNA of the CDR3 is TGTGCCACCAGCAGTCCTTCGGCTGGAACACCACAGGGGAGAGATACGCAGTATTTT. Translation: CATSSPSAGTPQGRDTQYF.

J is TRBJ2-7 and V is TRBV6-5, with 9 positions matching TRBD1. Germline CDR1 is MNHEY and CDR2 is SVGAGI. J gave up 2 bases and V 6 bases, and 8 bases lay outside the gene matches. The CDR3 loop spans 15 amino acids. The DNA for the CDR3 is TGTGCCAGCAGCTCCGGACAGGGGCGGCCCTACGAGCAGTACTTC. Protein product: CASSSGQGRPYEQYF.

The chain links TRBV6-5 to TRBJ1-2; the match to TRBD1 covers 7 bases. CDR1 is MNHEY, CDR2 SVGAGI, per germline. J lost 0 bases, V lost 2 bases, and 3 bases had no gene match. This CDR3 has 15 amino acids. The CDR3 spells CASSYRGTANYGYTF. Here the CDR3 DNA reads TGTGCCAGCAGTTACCGGGGGACAGCTAACTATGGCTACACCTTC.